A single sample gave rise to the 23 T cell receptor beta chains below, sequenced in a study of beta chain features in type 1 diabetes. General study results and limits: TCRB CDR3 length was moderately but significantly reduced in all four CD4+ subsets of Type 1 diabetes patients.

Of the isolated RNA, all was reverse transcribed, and so the sequenced material was expressed TCRB transcripts. The repertoire was sequenced with immunoSEQ multiplex PCR; TCRdb's copy has only in-frame clones and lacks some. The sample lists a few hundred thousand clones; 9.6% were seen once. Their antigens remain unidentified. Sequencing input: central memory CD4+ T cells from blood. These receptor sequences come from a young man with type 1 diabetes.

There are a few counts of this clone. The V call is TRBV27, the J call TRBJ2-6; D ambiguous. CDR3 length equals 16 residues. V was shortened by 6 bases and J by 2 bases, with 14 bases between the two germline ends. The germline V gene has CDR1 MNHEY and CDR2 SMNVEV (reference sequence). CDR3 coding DNA: TGTGCCAGCAGCCTTAAGCCGGCAACTGGGGCCAACGTCCTGACTTTC. Its protein is CASSLKPATGANVLTF.

Note on this clone: A far more abundant clone sits one base away, making this likely a read error. This chain joins TRBV27 and TRBJ2-1; no firm D call. The CDR3 totals 10 residues. Germline CDR1 reads MNHEY; CDR2 reads SMNVEV (reference sequence). The V gene lost 4 bases and the J gene lost 5 bases, with 0 bases spanning the gap. CDR3 residues: CASSYNEQFF. The CDR3 DNA is TGTGCCAGCAGTTACAATGAGCAGTTCTTC.

The chain employs TRBV2 and TRBJ2-5; D possibly corresponds to TRBD2 (5 bases). With the DNA end fitting TRBJ2-7 better, the J assignment may be wrong. CDR3 length equals 14 residues. Looked up from germline, CDR1 is SNHLY and CDR2 is FYNNEI. The CDR3 here is CASKVTGSSYEQYF. The CDR3 nucleotides are TGTGCCAGCAAGGTGACTGGGAGCTCCTACGAGCAGTACTTC.

In this sample, this clone turned up a few times. The rearrangement uses TRBV4-3 and TRBJ2-4; a weak D match, TRBD1 (6 bases). Germline-derived CDR1 and CDR2 are LGHNA and YSLEER. The V gene lost 0 bases and the J gene lost 0 bases, with 15 bases spanning the gap. This CDR3 contains 18 residues. CDR3 residues: CASSQDSWQGIAKNIQYF. The CDR3 nucleotides are TGCGCCAGCAGCCAAGATTCGTGGCAGGGGATAGCCAAAAACATTCAGTACTTC.

This sequence joins TRBV19 and TRBJ2-2; 7 nucleotides align to TRBD1. The J segment lost 6 bases and the V segment lost 2 bases, leaving 9 bases of the junction unmatched. CDR1 is LNHDA, CDR2 SQIVND, per germline (reference sequence). The CDR3 length is 16 residues. Written as DNA, the CDR3 is TGTGCCAGTAGTATAAGAGCGACAGGGTGGGCCGGGGAGCTGTTTTTT. Its translation: CASSIRATGWAGELFF.

This clone was picked up a small number of times. V gene TRBV6-6 combines with J gene TRBJ2-3; the D gene is possibly TRBD1 (6 bases). The CDR3 is 15 residues long. The V end was cut by 0 bases, the J end by 4 bases, with 11 bases between. CDR1 and CDR2 from the germline V gene are MNHNY and SVGAGI (reference sequence). CDR3: CASSYSGQRSDTQYF. As DNA, the CDR3 is TGTGCCAGCAGTTACTCCGGACAGAGGTCAGATACGCAGTATTTT.

The chain uses TRBV6-5 and TRBJ2-3; D is uncertain. This CDR3 has 16 residues. The germline V gene encodes CDR1 MNHEY and CDR2 SVGAGI. With 0 bases removed from V and 3 bases from J, the gap between germline ends came to 13 bases. CDR3 nucleotide sequence: TGTGCCAGCAGTTACTCGACGGCCAGGCCAACAGATACGCAGTATTTT. Its translation: CASSYSTARPTDTQYF.

The chain employs TRBV19 and TRBJ2-5; no clear D gene. From germline, CDR1 is LNHDA and CDR2 SQIVND (reference sequence). The V gene lost 1 base and the J gene lost 1 base, with 4 bases spanning the gap. This CDR3 comprises 13 residues. The CDR3 protein is CASSIALQETQYF. The CDR3 DNA sequence: TGTGCCAGTAGTATAGCCCTCCAAGAGACCCAGTACTTC.

This clone has at least ten counts. The rearrangement joins TRBV28 to TRBJ2-5; D ambiguous. CDR1 MDHEN and CDR2 SYDVKM come from the germline V gene. CDR3 length: 15 amino acids. Trimming removed 4 bases from V and 5 bases from J, with 17 bases in between. CDR3 coding DNA: TGTGCCAGCAGTTCCGCGAGGACCGCCGTCGAGACCCAGTACTTC. Translating it yields CASSSARTAVETQYF.

This clone has a handful of counts. The CDR3 bases are TGCGCCAGCAGCCAAGAGGCAGGGAGAATCTCTGGGGCCAACGTCCTGACTTTC. It yields the protein CASSQEAGRISGANVLTF. The gene calls are TRBV4-1 and TRBJ2-6; D assignment may be TRBD1 or TRBD2 (5 bases each). CDR1 is MGHRA, CDR2 YSYEKL, per germline. V was cut by 0 bases and J by 0 bases, with 12 bases left in between. This CDR3 comprises 18 residues.

This clone occurred a few times. The chain uses TRBV30 and TRBJ1-2; D gene ambiguous. V lost 7 bases, J lost 4 bases, and 13 bases lay in between. The CDR3 sequence is 12 residues long. Germline assignment: CDR1 GTSNPN and CDR2 SVGIG (reference sequence). This chain's CDR3 is CASGARRYGYTF. The CDR3 DNA reads as TGTGCCTCGGGCGCCCGACGCTATGGCTACACCTTC.

The CDR3 DNA follows: TGTGCCAGCAGCCAAGATGGACGCAGTCCTCAAGCTTTCTTT. Protein: CASSQDGRSPQAFF. The chain couples TRBV4-2 to TRBJ1-1; D not resolved. The CDR3 totals 14 residues. Per germline, CDR1 LGHNA and CDR2 YNFKEQ. Trimming pared 0 bases from V and 9 bases from J, leaving 14 bases between.

This clone appeared a few times. The same CDR3 also results from other DNA sequences found in this sample. The chain is built from TRBV6-5 and TRBJ1-5, with D maybe TRBD1 (5 bases). Trimming removed 2 bases from V and 7 bases from J, with 9 bases in between. From germline, CDR1 is MNHEY and CDR2 SVGAGI. The CDR3 totals 13 residues. The CDR3 sequence: CASSYGGRQPQHF. The DNA for the CDR3 is TGTGCCAGCAGTTACGGGGGAAGGCAGCCCCAGCATTTT.

The rearrangement uses TRBV5-4 and TRBJ1-1; D is perhaps TRBD1 (5 bases). The ends were cut back, 2 bases at V and 7 bases at J, with 15 bases in the middle. Germline loops: CDR1 SGHNT, CDR2 YYREEE (reference sequence). The length of the CDR3 is 14 residues. The chain's CDR3 is CASSFGYGALEAFF. In nucleotides, the CDR3 is TGTGCCAGCAGCTTTGGGTACGGGGCCCTTGAAGCTTTCTTT.

At least ten counts were recorded for this clone. The rearrangement uses TRBV7-2 and TRBJ2-7; tentative D call: TRBD2 (6 bases). This CDR3 region has 13 residues. Deletions cut 5 bases from V and 5 bases from J, with 13 bases between. CDR1 and CDR2 from the germline V gene are SGHTA and FQGNSA. CDR3 residues: CASSPRGGDEQYF. The CDR3, as DNA: TGTGCCAGCAGCCCAAGAGGAGGGGACGAGCAGTACTTC.

A word on this clone: Other DNA sequences in the same sample also yield this CDR3. The chain is built from TRBV5-1 and TRBJ2-3, with D unresolved. The V and J ends lost 0 bases and 2 bases respectively, with 4 bases between them. Germline CDR1 is SGHRS and CDR2 is YFSETQ. The CDR3 has 13 residues. The CDR3 protein is CASSLGPTDTQYF. In DNA form, the CDR3 reads TGCGCCAGCAGCTTGGGCCCCACAGATACGCAGTATTTT.

The chain couples TRBV7-9 to TRBJ2-7; TRBD1 might be the D (6 bases). The length of the CDR3 is 15 residues. V was trimmed by 5 bases and J by 2 bases, leaving 16 bases between them. Per the germline V gene, CDR1 is SEHNR and CDR2 is FQNEAQ (reference sequence). CDR3 in amino acids: CASSPVGARTYEQYF. In nucleotides, the CDR3 is TGTGCCAGCAGCCCGGTGGGGGCTAGGACCTACGAGCAGTACTTC.

The chain carries TRBV7-2 and TRBJ2-5; 8 bases line up with TRBD2. There are 14 residues in the CDR3. CDR1 is SGHTA, CDR2 FQGNSA, per germline. The V and J ends lost 6 bases and 7 bases, in that order; junction bases with no gene match: 10. The CDR3 region is CASSREGGYGTQYF. CDR3 sequence (DNA): TGTGCCAGCAGTCGGGAGGGAGGTTATGGGACCCAGTACTTC.

V gene TRBV28 combines with J gene TRBJ1-2, with a tentative D call TRBD1 (6 bases). The CDR3 covers 16 residues. V lost 5 bases and J 8 bases, leaving 24 bases between the germline ends. Germline CDR1 is MDHEN and CDR2 is SYDVKM. The CDR3 sequence is CASSRARRGGAGGYTF. The CDR3 coding sequence is TGTGCCAGCAGTAGGGCGAGGCGTGGGGGGGCCGGAGGCTACACCTTC.

Ten or more counts support this clone. The rearrangement uses TRBV11-2 and TRBJ2-4, with TRBD1 matching 8 bases. The CDR3 extends over 13 amino acids. Germline V CDR1 and CDR2: SGHAT, FQNNGV. Trimming took 3 bases from V and 9 from J; bases not matched to a gene: 4. The CDR3 protein is CASSLDRAGIQYF. CDR3 in DNA: TGTGCCAGCAGCTTGGACAGGGCGGGCATTCAGTACTTC.

This clone was found once. This sample includes further DNA sequences coding for the same CDR3. This chain joins TRBV27 and TRBJ2-7; TRBD1 agrees at 10 bases. The V and J ends lost 5 bases and 4 bases, in that order; junction bases with no gene match: 8. CDR1 and CDR2 from the germline V gene are MNHEY and SMNVEV (reference sequence). The CDR3 spans 15 residues. The CDR3 loop is CASSVRTGGGYEQYF. CDR3 bases: TGTGCCAGCAGTGTACGGACAGGGGGTGGGTACGAGCAGTACTTC.

The chain carries TRBV15 and TRBJ1-3; D is ambiguous. Per germline, CDR1 LNHNV and CDR2 YYDKDF (reference sequence). The CDR3 has 15 amino acids. The V end lost 1 base, the J end lost 0 bases, and 7 bases lay between the germline ends. CDR3 residues: CATSRGPASGNTIYF. The CDR3 nucleotides are TGTGCCACCAGCAGAGGTCCCGCCTCTGGAAACACCATATATTTT.

CDR3 nucleotide sequence: TGTGCCAGCAGCCAAGATCCGGGACTAGCCACAGATACGCAGTATTTT. Its protein is CASSQDPGLATDTQYF. V and J are TRBV14 and TRBJ2-3; 9 nucleotides match TRBD2. The CDR3 is 16 residues long. J was trimmed by 2 bases and V by 0 bases; bases with no gene match: 3. Germline values: CDR1 SGHDN, CDR2 FVKESK.